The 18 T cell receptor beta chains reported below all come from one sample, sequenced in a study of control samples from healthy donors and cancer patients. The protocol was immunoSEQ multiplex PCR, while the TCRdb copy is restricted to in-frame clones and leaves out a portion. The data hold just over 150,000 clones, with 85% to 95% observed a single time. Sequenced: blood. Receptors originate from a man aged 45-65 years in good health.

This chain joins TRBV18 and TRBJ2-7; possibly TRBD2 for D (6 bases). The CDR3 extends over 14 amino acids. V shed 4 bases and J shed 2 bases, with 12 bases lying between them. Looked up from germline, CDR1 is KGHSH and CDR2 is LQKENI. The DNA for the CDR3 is TGTGCCAGCTCACGCATAGCGGTGGCCTACGAGCAGTACTTC. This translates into CASSRIAVAYEQYF.

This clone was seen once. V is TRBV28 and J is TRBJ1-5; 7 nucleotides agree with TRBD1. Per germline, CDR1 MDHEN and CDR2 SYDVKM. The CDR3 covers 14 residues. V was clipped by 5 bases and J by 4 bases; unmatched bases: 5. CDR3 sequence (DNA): TGTGCCAGCAGTCTCGGGACAGCTAATCAGCCCCAGCATTTT. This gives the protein CASSLGTANQPQHF.

Here the CDR3 reads CASSVTSGSLSSYEQYF. DNA of the CDR3: TGTGCCAGCTCAGTGACTAGCGGATCCCTTAGCTCCTACGAGCAGTACTTC. The chain is built from TRBV18 and TRBJ2-7; TRBD2 aligns across 9 bases. CDR1 and CDR2 (germline): KGHSH, LQKENI. This CDR3 region has 17 residues. V lost 5 bases to trimming and J lost 0 bases; unmatched junction nucleotides: 11. Looking up the rest from reference TRBV18 and TRBJ2-7 gives the full variable domain: NAGVMQNPRHLVRRRGQEARLRCSPMKGHSHVYWYRQLPEEGLKFMVYLQKENIIDESGMPKERFSAEFPKEGPSILRIQQVVRGDSAAYFCASSVTSGSLSSYEQYFGPGTRLTVT.

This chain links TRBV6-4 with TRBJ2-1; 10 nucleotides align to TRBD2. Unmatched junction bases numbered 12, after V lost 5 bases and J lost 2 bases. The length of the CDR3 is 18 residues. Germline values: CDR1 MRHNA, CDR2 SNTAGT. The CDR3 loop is CASSLLAGSFGTYNEQFF. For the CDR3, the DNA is TGTGCCAGCAGTTTACTAGCGGGAAGCTTCGGGACCTACAATGAGCAGTTCTTC.

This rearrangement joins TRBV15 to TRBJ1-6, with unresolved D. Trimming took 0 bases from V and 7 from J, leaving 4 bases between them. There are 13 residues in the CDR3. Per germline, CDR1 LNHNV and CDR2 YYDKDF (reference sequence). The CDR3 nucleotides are TGTGCCACCAGCAGAGAGGGCAATTCACCCCTCCACTTT. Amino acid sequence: CATSREGNSPLHF.

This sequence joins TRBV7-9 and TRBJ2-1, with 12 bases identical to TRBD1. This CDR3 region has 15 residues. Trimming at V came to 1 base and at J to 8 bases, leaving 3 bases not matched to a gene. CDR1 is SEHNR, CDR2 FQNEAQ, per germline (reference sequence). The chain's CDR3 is CASSLVGTGGYEQFF. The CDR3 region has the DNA TGTGCCAGCAGCTTAGTCGGGACAGGGGGCTATGAGCAGTTCTTC.

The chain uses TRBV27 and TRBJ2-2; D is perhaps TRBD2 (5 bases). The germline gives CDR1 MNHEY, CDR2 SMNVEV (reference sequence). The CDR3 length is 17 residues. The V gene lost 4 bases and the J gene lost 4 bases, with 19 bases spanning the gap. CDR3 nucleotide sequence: TGTGCCAGCAGTTCCTTGGACTCCTCAATAACCACCGGGGAGCTGTTTTTT. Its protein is CASSSLDSSITTGELFF.

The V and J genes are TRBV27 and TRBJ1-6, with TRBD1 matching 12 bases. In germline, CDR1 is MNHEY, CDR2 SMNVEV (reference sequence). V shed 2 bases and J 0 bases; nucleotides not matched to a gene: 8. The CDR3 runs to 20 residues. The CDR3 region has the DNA TGTGCCAGCAGTTTACGTGACGGGACAGGGGGCGCCTCCTATAATTCACCCCTCCACTTT. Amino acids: CASSLRDGTGGASYNSPLHF.

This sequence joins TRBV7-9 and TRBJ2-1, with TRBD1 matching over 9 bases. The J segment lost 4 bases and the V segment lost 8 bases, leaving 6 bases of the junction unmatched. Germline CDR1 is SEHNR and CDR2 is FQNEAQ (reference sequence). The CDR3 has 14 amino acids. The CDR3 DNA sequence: TGTGCCAGCGGCCGCGGGACAGGGTACAATGAGCAGTTCTTC. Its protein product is CASGRGTGYNEQFF.

The CDR3 DNA reads TGTGCCAGCAGTACCCGACGAGAGACCCAGTACTTC. It is translated as CASSTRRETQYF. The chain links TRBV14 to TRBJ2-5, with D unresolved. There are 12 residues in the CDR3. Trimming removed 6 bases from V and 4 bases from J, with 9 bases in between. Per germline, CDR1 SGHDN and CDR2 FVKESK.

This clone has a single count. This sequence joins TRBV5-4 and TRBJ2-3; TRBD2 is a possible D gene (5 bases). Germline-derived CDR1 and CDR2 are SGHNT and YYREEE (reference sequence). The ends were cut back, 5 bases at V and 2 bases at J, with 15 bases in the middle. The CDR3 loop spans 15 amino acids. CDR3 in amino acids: CASSQTPRDTDTQYF. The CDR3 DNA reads TGTGCCAGCAGTCAAACCCCTCGGGACACAGATACGCAGTATTTT.

In DNA form, the CDR3 reads TGTGCCACCCGGTCAGGGGGCGCTTCCGGGGAGCTGTTTTTT. Amino acids: CATRSGGASGELFF. The chain links TRBV2 to TRBJ2-2; TRBD1 matches 8 bases. CDR1 SNHLY and CDR2 FYNNEI come from the germline V gene. The CDR3 length is 14 residues. The V segment lost 10 bases and the J segment 6 bases; nucleotides outside the gene matches: 10. The full variable domain, completed using reference TRBV2 and TRBJ2-2, is EPEVTQTPSHQVTQMGQEVILRCVPISNHLYFYWYRQILGQKVEFLVSFYNNEISEKSEIFDDQFSVERPDGSNFTLKIRSTKLEDSAMYFCATRSGGASGELFFGEGSRLTVL.

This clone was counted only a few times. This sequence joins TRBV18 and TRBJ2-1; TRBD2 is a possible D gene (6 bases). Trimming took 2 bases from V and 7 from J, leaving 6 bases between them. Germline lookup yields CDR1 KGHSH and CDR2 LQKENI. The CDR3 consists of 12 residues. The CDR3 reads CASSPGLNEQFF. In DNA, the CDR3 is TGTGCCAGCTCACCAGGACTAAATGAGCAGTTCTTC.

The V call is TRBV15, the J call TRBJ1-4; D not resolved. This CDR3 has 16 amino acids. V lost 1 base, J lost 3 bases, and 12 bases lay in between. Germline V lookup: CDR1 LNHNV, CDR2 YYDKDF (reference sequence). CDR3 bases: TGTGCCACCAGCAGAGCCACCCAGCAGGCTAATGAAAAACTGTTTTTT. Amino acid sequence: CATSRATQQANEKLFF. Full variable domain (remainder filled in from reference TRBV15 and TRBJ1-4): DAMVIQNPRYQVTQFGKPVTLSCSQTLNHNVMYWYQQKSSQAPKLLFHYYDKDFNNEADTPDNFQSRRPNTSFCFLDIRSPGLGDTAMYLCATSRATQQANEKLFFGSGTQLSVL.

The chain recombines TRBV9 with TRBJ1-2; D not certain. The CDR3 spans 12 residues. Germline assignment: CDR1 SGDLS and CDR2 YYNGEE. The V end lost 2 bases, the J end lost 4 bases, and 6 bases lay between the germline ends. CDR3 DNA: TGTGCCAGCAGCGTTTTAAGCTATGGCTACACCTTC. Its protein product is CASSVLSYGYTF.

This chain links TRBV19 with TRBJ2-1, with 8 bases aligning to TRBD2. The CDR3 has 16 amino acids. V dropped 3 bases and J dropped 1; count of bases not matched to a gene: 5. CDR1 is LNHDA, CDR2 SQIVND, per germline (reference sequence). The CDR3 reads CASSISGSWSYNEQFF. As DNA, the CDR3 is TGTGCCAGTAGTATCAGCGGGAGTTGGTCCTACAATGAGCAGTTCTTC.

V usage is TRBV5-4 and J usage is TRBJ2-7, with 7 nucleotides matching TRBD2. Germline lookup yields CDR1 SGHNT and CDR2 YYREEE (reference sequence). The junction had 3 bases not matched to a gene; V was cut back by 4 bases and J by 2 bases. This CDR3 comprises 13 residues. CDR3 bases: TGTGCCAGCAGCAGGGGACTAACCTACGAGCAGTACTTC. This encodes CASSRGLTYEQYF.

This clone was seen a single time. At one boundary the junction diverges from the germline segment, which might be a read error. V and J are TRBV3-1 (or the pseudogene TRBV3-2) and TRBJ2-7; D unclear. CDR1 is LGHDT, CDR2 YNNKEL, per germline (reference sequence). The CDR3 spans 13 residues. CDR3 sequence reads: CASSQDRAYGQYF. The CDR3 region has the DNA TGTGCCAGCAGCCAAGACAGAGCCTACGGGCAGTACTTC.